This is a list of T cell receptor beta chains from one sample in a study of cytomegalovirus exposure and HLA in healthy donors. Clones were sequenced by immunoSEQ multiplex PCR, and TCRdb holds only the in-frame ones, with some missing. The data show under 250,000 clones, around 90% seen once. Sequencing used PBMCs. These receptors all come from a woman under 30 in good health and CMV-seropositive. The CDR3 runs from the conserved cysteine through the conserved F or W. The D gene is left open where the match is weak. Clone size, where shown, is once, few, many, or a class for clones that have expanded.

>TRBJ2-3|NA|NA|TRBV28
TGTGCCAGCAGTGCTGGGGGGGCGGGGGCAGATACGCAGTATTTT
CASSAGGAGADTQYF
>TRBJ1-5|NA|NA|TRBV28
TGTGCCAGCAGTCTCTCCAGGGCGCTGGGGTTCCGGAGGGATCAGCCCCAGCATTTT
CASSLSRALGFRRDQPQHF
>TRBJ1-4|once|TRBD1|TRBV5-1
TGCGCCAGCAGCCCCCCGGACAGGCTTAATGAAAAACTGTTTTTT
CASSPPDRLNEKLFF
>TRBJ2-3|NA|NA|TRBV4-1
TGCGCCAGCAGCCTCAGGGGAGGGGGCACAGATACGCAGTATTTT
CASSLRGGGTDTQYF
>TRBJ2-7|NA|NA|TRBV4-1
TGCGCCAGCAGCCAAGAACCTCCGGGCAGGGGCTCCTACGAGCAGTACTTC
CASSQEPPGRGSYEQYF
>TRBJ1-5|NA|TRBD1|TRBV2
TGTGCCAGCAGCCGCGGACAGGGGGGACTGATCCGTCAGCCCCAGCATTTT
CASSRGQGGLIRQPQHF
>TRBJ1-1|NA|TRBD1|TRBV6-1
TGTGCCAGCAGTGGGACAGGGGGCGGAACTGAAGCTTTCTTT
CASSGTGGGTEAFF
>TRBJ2-5|NA|TRBD2|TRBV5-1
TGCGCCAGCAGCTTGGACCCTAGCGGGAGTACTCAAGAGACCCAGTACTTC
CASSLDPSGSTQETQYF
>TRBJ1-2|NA|NA|TRBV29-1
TGCAGCGCCGAGGCAGCTAACTATGGCTACACCTTC
CSAEAANYGYTF
>TRBJ1-1|NA|TRBD1|TRBV5-1
TGCGCCAGCAGCTTGGGGGACAGGGGGGGCCTGGCTGAAGCTTTCTTT
CASSLGDRGGLAEAFF
>TRBJ2-7|NA|TRBD1|TRBV5-1
TGCGCCAGCAGCTATTCAGGGACAGACGAGCAGTACTTC
CASSYSGTDEQYF
>TRBJ2-7|NA|NA|TRBV2
TGTGCCAGCAGTGCGCCATGGGACTTTAGAAACGAGCAGTACTTC
CASSAPWDFRNEQYF
>TRBJ1-1|few|NA|TRBV5-1
TGCGCCAGCAGCTTACGACAGAACACTGAAGCTTTCTTT
CASSLRQNTEAFF
>TRBJ1-3|NA|NA|TRBV28
TGTGCCAGCAGTTTATTGGGGGTCGGGGACACCAACACCATATATTTT
CASSLLGVGDTNTIYF
>TRBJ1-2|once|TRBD1|TRBV7-9
TGTGCCAGCAGAGGTTTCCGGGACAGGGGGCACTATGGCTACACCTTC
CASRGFRDRGHYGYTF
>TRBJ1-1|once|NA|TRBV30
TGTGCCTGGAGTTTAGACAGAGAAGCTTTCTTT
CAWSLDREAFF
>TRBJ1-4|once|TRBD1|TRBV28
TGTGCCAGCAGTTTATTAGGACAGGCTGAAAAACTGTTTTTT
CASSLLGQAEKLFF
>TRBJ2-7|few|TRBD2|TRBV20-1
TGCAGTGCCCCCCGGGAGGGGGAGCAGTACTTC
CSAPREGEQYF
>TRBJ2-1|few|TRBD2|TRBV23-1
TGCGCCAGCAGTCAAATCGCAGCAGAACTAGCGGGAGGGCTAATCGGTAGTGAGCAGTTCTTC
CASSQIAAELAGGLIGSEQFF
>TRBJ2-2|few|NA|TRBV9
TGTGCCAGCAGCGTAGACGGGAGCGTAACCGGGGAGCTGTTTTTT
CASSVDGSVTGELFF
>TRBJ2-5|NA|NA|TRBV5-4
TGTGCCAGCAGCCTAAAGAGGGTGACCCAGTACTTC
CASSLKRVTQYF
>TRBJ2-5|NA|NA|TRBV7-9
TGTGCCAGCAGCTTAGGACAGGGACTCCAAGAGACCCAGTACTTC
CASSLGQGLQETQYF
>TRBJ2-1|NA|TRBD2|TRBV9
TGTGCCAGCAGCGTAGTGGGGGGGAGAGGGGATGAGCAGTTCTTC
CASSVVGGRGDEQFF
>TRBJ2-1|NA|NA|TRBV5-1
TGCGCCAGCAGCTTGTGGCCCCTACCCGCGGATGAGCAGTTCTTC
CASSLWPLPADEQFF
>TRBJ2-2|NA|NA|TRBV2
TGTGCCAGCAGTGAGGACACAGCGGGGGAGCTGTTTTTT
CASSEDTAGELFF
>TRBJ1-5|few|TRBD1|TRBV28
TGTGCCAGCACACATGGGACAGGTCATCAGCCCCAGCATTTT
CASTHGTGHQPQHF
>TRBJ1-5|NA|TRBD1|TRBV5-6
TGTGCCAGCAGCCCCGGGACAGGGAATCAGCCCCAGCATTTT
CASSPGTGNQPQHF
>TRBJ2-7|NA|TRBD1|TRBV11-2
TGTGCCAGCAGGGGCCCGACAGGGATTCACGAGCAGTACTTC
CASRGPTGIHEQYF
>TRBJ1-1|NA|TRBD1|TRBV28
TGTGCCAGCAGTCCGCACAGGGGGAACACTGAAGCTTTCTTT
CASSPHRGNTEAFF
>TRBJ1-1|NA|TRBD1|TRBV10-3
TGTGCCATCAGCCTGTCCGGGACAGGGGGCACTGAAGCTTTCTTT
CAISLSGTGGTEAFF
>TRBJ2-7|NA|NA|TRBV27
TGTGCCAGCAGTTTAAAAGGGACACTCTACGAGCAGTACTTC
CASSLKGTLYEQYF
>TRBJ1-2|NA|NA|TRBV4-1
TGCGCCAGCAGCCAAGGCGGACATCGTGCCTCTAACTATGGCTACACCTTC
CASSQGGHRASNYGYTF
>TRBJ2-1|NA|TRBD2|TRBV4-2
TGTGCCAGCAACCAAGAGGGACTAGCGGGAACCTACAATGAGCAGTTCTTC
CASNQEGLAGTYNEQFF
>TRBJ2-2|NA|TRBD1|TRBV29-1
TGCAGCGTAAAGGGACAGGCTAATGGCGGGGAGCTGTTTTTT
CSVKGQANGGELFF
>TRBJ2-3|NA|TRBD1|TRBV12-5
TGTGCTAGTGGTCTACAGGGGTTGAGCACAGATACGCAGTATTTT
CASGLQGLSTDTQYF
>TRBJ2-1|NA|TRBD1|TRBV5-1
TGCGCCAGCAGCTTGGGGGGACAGGGGTTCCATGAGCAGTTCTTC
CASSLGGQGFHEQFF
>TRBJ1-1|NA|NA|TRBV28
TGTGCCAGCAGTTTTCGGCGGGCTGATGAAGCTTTCTTT
CASSFRRADEAFF
>TRBJ2-3|NA|NA|TRBV5-1
TGCGCCAGCAGCTTTCCTCCGACAGATACGCAGTATTTT
CASSFPPTDTQYF
>TRBJ1-2|NA|NA|TRBV28
TGTGCCAGCAGTCCGACATATCGTGGGTGGGAGAACTATGGCTACACCTTC
CASSPTYRGWENYGYTF
>TRBJ2-7|NA|TRBD2|TRBV30
TGTGCCTGGAACAGAGACCCGACTAGCAGTAGGAACGAGCAGTACTTC
CAWNRDPTSSRNEQYF
>TRBJ2-1|NA|NA|TRBV2
TGTGCCAGCAGTGAAAACGGGGGAGAGGATGGGAATGAGCAGTTCTTC
CASSENGGEDGNEQFF
>TRBJ1-5|NA|TRBD1|TRBV4-1
TGCGCCAGCAGCCAAAACTTGGACAGGGGGGATCAGCCCCAGCATTTT
CASSQNLDRGDQPQHF
>TRBJ2-1|NA|TRBD1|TRBV25-1
TGTGCCAGCAGTGAACGGGACAGGGACTACAATGAGCAGTTCTTC
CASSERDRDYNEQFF
>TRBJ2-1|NA|TRBD2|TRBV15
TGTGCCACCAGCAGGGTCTTAGATCCGGGACTAGAGTGGGGTGAGCAGTTCTTC
CATSRVLDPGLEWGEQFF
>TRBJ1-2|NA|TRBD1|TRBV5-6
TGTGCCAGCAGCTGGGCGGGACAGCCTAACTATGGCTACACCTTC
CASSWAGQPNYGYTF
>TRBJ2-1|NA|TRBD2|TRBV28
TGTGCCAGCAGTATGTCAGGGCTAGCGGGAGTATATGAGCAGTTCTTC
CASSMSGLAGVYEQFF
>TRBJ2-3|NA|TRBD2|TRBV10-1
TGCGCCAGCAGCCATCCTAGCGGGGGAACAGATACGCAGTATTTT
CASSHPSGGTDTQYF
>TRBJ2-1|NA|TRBD2|TRBV7-3
TGTGCCAGCAGCTTAGGTCCCCAAAGCGGGAGTATCTATGAGCAGTTCTTC
CASSLGPQSGSIYEQFF
>TRBJ1-1|NA|NA|TRBV9
TGTGCCAGCAGCGAGGGGGTGAACACTGAAGCTTTCTTT
CASSEGVNTEAFF
>TRBJ2-1|NA|NA|TRBV2
TGTGCCAGCAGTGAAACGTCGGACAATGAGCAGTTCTTC
CASSETSDNEQFF
>TRBJ2-3|NA|NA|TRBV5-1
TGCGCCAGCAGCTTGCTCCCCTATAGCACAGATACGCAGTATTTT
CASSLLPYSTDTQYF
>TRBJ2-1|NA|TRBD2|TRBV5-1
TGCGCCAGCAACAGTGGGACTAGCGATTACAATGAGCAGTTCTTC
CASNSGTSDYNEQFF